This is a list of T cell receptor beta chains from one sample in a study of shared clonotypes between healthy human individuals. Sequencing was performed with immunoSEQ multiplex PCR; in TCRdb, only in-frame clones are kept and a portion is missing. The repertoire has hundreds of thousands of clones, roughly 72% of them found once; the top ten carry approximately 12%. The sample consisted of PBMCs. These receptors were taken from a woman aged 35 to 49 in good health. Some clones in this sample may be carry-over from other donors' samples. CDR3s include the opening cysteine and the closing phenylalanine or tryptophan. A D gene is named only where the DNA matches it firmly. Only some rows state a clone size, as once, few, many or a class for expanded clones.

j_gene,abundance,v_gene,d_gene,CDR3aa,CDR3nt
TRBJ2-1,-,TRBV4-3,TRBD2,CASSRAPGREPGRNEQFF,TGCGCCAGCAGCCGAGCCCCGGGGCGGGAGCCCGGGAGGAATGAGCAGTTCTTC
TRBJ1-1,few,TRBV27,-,CASSHQRGTEAFF,TGTGCCAGCAGTCACCAAAGGGGCACTGAAGCTTTCTTT
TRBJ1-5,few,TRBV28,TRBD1,CASSSPGTGFANQPQHF,TGTGCCAGCAGTAGTCCCGGGACAGGGTTCGCCAATCAGCCCCAGCATTTT
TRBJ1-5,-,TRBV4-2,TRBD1,CASSFTGQGARQPQHF,TGTGCCAGCAGCTTTACGGGACAGGGGGCGCGACAGCCCCAGCATTTT
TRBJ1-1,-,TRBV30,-,CAWTPQGPDTEAFF,TGTGCCTGGACCCCACAGGGACCGGACACTGAAGCTTTCTTT
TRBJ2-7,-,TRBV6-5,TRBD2,CASSYGAAGGAKEQYF,TGTGCCAGCAGTTACGGGGCTGCGGGGGGCGCGAAAGAGCAGTACTTC
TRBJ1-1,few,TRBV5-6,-,CASSLSPAPNTEAFF,TGTGCCAGCAGCTTGAGTCCGGCGCCGAACACTGAAGCTTTCTTT
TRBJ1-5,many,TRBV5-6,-,CASSSQGYSNQPQHF,TGTGCCAGCAGCTCTCAGGGGTATAGCAATCAGCCCCAGCATTTT
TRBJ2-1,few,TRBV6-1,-,CASSEPSQGHNEQFF,TGTGCCAGCAGTGAACCCTCACAGGGCCACAATGAGCAGTTCTTC
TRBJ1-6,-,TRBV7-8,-,CASSLSGFDNSPLHF,TGTGCCAGCAGCTTAAGTGGGTTCGATAATTCACCCCTCCACTTT
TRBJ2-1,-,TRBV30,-,CAWKDSWNEQFF,TGTGCCTGGAAGGACAGTTGGAATGAGCAGTTCTTC
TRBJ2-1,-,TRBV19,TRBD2,CASTQTSGSYNEQFF,TGTGCCAGTACCCAGACTAGCGGTTCCTACAATGAGCAGTTCTTC
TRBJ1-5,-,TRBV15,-,CATSGGPGGNQPQHF,TGTGCCACCAGCGGGGGTCCAGGGGGCAATCAGCCCCAGCATTTT
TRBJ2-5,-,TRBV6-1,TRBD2,CASSERGTSGRARSETQYF,TGTGCCAGCAGTGAGCGAGGGACTAGCGGGAGGGCCAGGAGTGAGACCCAGTACTTC
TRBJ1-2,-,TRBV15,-,CATSRDLDRNYGYTF,TGTGCCACCAGCAGAGATTTAGACAGAAACTATGGCTACACCTTC
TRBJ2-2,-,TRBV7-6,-,CASSLVGGGVAVELFF,TGCGCCAGCAGCTTAGTGGGGGGCGGCGTCGCCGTGGAGCTGTTTTTT
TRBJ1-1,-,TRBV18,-,CASSPMGKEAFF,TGTGCCAGCTCACCCATGGGAAAGGAAGCTTTCTTT
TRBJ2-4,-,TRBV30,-,CAWSVTGRNIQYF,TGTGCCTGGAGTGTGACAGGACGAAACATTCAGTACTTC
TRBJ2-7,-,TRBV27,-,CASSFRRTNYEQYF,TGTGCCAGCAGTTTCCGCAGAACTAACTACGAGCAGTACTTC
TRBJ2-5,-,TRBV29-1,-,CSVEDGRDPAETQYF,TGCAGCGTTGAAGATGGCAGGGATCCCGCAGAGACCCAGTACTTC
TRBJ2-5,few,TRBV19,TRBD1,CASSTGQGSGPETQYF,TGTGCCAGTAGTACGGGACAGGGTTCTGGCCCAGAGACCCAGTACTTC
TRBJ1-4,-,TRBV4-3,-,CASSQDRVIGEKLFF,TGCGCCAGCAGCCAAGATCGGGTTATTGGCGAAAAACTGTTTTTT
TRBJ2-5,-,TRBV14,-,CASSQGWTVQETQYF,TGTGCCAGCAGCCAAGGGTGGACGGTCCAAGAGACCCAGTACTTC
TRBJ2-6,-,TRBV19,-,CASRRPGTNLANVLTF,TGTGCCAGTAGGAGACCGGGGACCAATTTGGCCAACGTCCTGACTTTC
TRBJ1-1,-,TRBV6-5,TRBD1,CASSYSRDSYTEAFF,TGTGCCAGCAGTTACTCCCGGGACAGCTACACTGAAGCTTTCTTT
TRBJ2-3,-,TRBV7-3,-,CASSLNGGSTDTQYF,TGTGCCAGCAGCTTAAACGGGGGAAGCACAGATACGCAGTATTTT
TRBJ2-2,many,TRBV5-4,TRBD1,CASSPADRGYTGELFF,TGTGCCAGCAGTCCAGCGGACAGGGGGTACACCGGGGAGCTGTTTTTT
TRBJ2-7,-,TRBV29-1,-,CSVEDSKPYEQYF,TGCAGCGTTGAGGACAGCAAGCCCTACGAGCAGTACTTC
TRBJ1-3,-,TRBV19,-,CASSSNRDSGNTIYF,TGTGCCAGTAGTTCCAACAGGGACTCTGGAAACACCATATATTTT
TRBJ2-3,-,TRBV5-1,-,CASSLEGHTDTQYF,TGCGCCAGCAGCTTGGAGGGGCACACAGATACGCAGTATTTT
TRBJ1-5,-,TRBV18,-,CASSPNAGADNQPQHF,TGTGCCAGCTCACCAAACGCGGGGGCGGACAATCAGCCCCAGCATTTT
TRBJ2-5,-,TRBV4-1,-,CASSQRTPWGETQYF,TGCGCCAGCAGCCAACGGACCCCCTGGGGGGAGACCCAGTACTTC
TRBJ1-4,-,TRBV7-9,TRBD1,CASSTPGQSCPVNEKLFF,TGTGCCAGCAGCACCCCGGGACAGAGTTGCCCCGTTAATGAAAAACTGTTTTTT
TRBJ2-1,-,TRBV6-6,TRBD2,CASREIAGVVYNEQFF,TGTGCCAGCAGGGAGATAGCGGGAGTAGTCTACAATGAGCAGTTCTTC
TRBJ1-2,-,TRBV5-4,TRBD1,CASSPRDRGLHGYTF,TGTGCCAGCAGCCCCAGGGACAGGGGGCTTCATGGCTACACCTTC
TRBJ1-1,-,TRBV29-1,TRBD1,CSVGDSGTTEAFF,TGCAGCGTTGGGGACAGCGGAACTACTGAAGCTTTCTTT
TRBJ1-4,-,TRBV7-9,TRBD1,CASSNHRGQGEKLVF,TGTGCCAGCAGCAACCACAGGGGGCAGGGTGAAAAACTGGTTTTT
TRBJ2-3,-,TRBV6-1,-,CASRPGAGEDTQYF,TGTGCCAGCAGACCAGGGGCAGGGGAAGATACGCAGTATTTT
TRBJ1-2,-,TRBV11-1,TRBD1,CASSQQGADYGYTF,TGTGCCAGCAGCCAACAGGGGGCGGACTATGGCTACACCTTC
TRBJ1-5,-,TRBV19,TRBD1,CASSVGTVNQPQHF,TGTGCCAGTAGTGTCGGGACAGTCAATCAGCCCCAGCATTTT
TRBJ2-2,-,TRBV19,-,CASRGSSGNTGELFF,TGTGCCAGTAGGGGGAGTAGCGGGAACACCGGGGAGCTGTTTTTT
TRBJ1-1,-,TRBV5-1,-,CASSPVTWDTEAFF,TGCGCCAGCAGCCCAGTCACATGGGACACTGAAGCTTTCTTT
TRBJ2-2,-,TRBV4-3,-,CASSQRNTGELFF,TGCGCCAGCAGCCAACGTAACACCGGGGAGCTGTTTTTT
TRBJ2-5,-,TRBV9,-,CASSVVGNQETQYF,TGTGCCAGCAGCGTAGTAGGAAACCAAGAGACCCAGTACTTC
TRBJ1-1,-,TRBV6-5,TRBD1,CASSYYRTGTEAFF,TGTGCCAGCAGTTACTACCGGACAGGGACTGAAGCTTTCTTT
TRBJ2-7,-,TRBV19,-,CASSINQFYEQYF,TGTGCCAGTAGTATTAACCAGTTCTACGAGCAGTACTTC
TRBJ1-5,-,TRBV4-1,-,CASSQGLEAGWDQPQHF,TGCGCCAGCAGCCAAGGGTTGGAGGCGGGTTGGGATCAGCCCCAGCATTTT
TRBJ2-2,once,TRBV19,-,CASSILGTGELFF,TGTGCCAGTAGTATTCTGGGGACCGGGGAGCTGTTTTTT
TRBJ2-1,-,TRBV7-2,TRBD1,CASTGQALSNEQFF,TGTGCCAGCACTGGACAGGCCCTGTCCAATGAGCAGTTCTTC
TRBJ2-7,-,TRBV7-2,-,CASSLAPQGRSSYEQYF,TGTGCCAGCAGCTTGGCCCCTCAGGGGAGGAGCTCCTACGAGCAGTACTTC
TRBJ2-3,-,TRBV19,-,CASSMSSATDTQYF,TGTGCCAGTAGTATGTCCTCCGCCACAGATACGCAGTATTTT
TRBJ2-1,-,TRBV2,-,CASNPSELSEQFF,TGTGCCAGCAATCCTAGCGAATTGAGTGAGCAGTTCTTC
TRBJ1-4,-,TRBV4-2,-,CASSQPAGENEKLFF,TGTGCCAGCAGCCAGCCCGCAGGGGAGAATGAAAAACTGTTTTTT